The present T cell receptor (beta chain) was sequenced within a study of T cell repertoires in cytomegalovirus infection. Study overall: CMV infection and matching HLA type were both indicated by public TCR beta signatures. The study, taken as a whole, reports: CMV-specific HLA-C-restricted TCR beta clonotypes dominated the ex vivo response. Using cumulative public TCR beta family frequency, the authors identified those who carried CMV together with the relevant HLA.

This clonotype was found once. Antigen specificity is unknown. Using its own MiXCR run on the reads, TCRdb lists one record per CDR3 protein. The sample carries a few hundred thousand distinct CDR3 sequences, over 15% recorded once. Germline values: CDR1 LNHDA, CDR2 SQIVND (reference sequence). The CDR3 is 14 amino acids. V was cut by 2 bases and J by 0 bases, with 5 bases left in between. The material sequenced was CD8+ T cells from PBMCs. The chain uses TRBV19 and TRBJ1-5, with no clear D. The clonotype originates from a human donor in good health (CMV status not recorded). Some clones in this sample may be carry-over from other donors' samples. DNA of the CDR3: TGTGCCAGTAGTATACGGTATAGCAATCAGCCCCAGCATTTT. It encodes CASSIRYSNQPQHF.